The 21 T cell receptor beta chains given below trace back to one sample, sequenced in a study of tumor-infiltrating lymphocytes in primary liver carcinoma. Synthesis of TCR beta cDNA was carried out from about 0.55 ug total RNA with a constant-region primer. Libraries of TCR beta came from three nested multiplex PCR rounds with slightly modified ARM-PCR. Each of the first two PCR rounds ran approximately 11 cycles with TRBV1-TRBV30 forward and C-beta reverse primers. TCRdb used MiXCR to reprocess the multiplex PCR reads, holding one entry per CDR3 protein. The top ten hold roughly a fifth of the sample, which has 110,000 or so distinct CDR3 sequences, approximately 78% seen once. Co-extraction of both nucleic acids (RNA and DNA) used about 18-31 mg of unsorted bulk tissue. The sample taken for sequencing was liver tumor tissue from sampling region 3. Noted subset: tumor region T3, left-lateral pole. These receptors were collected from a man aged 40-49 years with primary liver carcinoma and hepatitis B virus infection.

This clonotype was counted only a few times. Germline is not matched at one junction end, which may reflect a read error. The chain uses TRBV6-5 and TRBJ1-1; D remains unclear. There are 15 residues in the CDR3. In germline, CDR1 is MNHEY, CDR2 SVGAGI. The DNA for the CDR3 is TGTGCCAGCCGTTACTCGATGGAGGGCTCCACTGAAGCTATCTTT. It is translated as CASRYSMEGSTEAIF.

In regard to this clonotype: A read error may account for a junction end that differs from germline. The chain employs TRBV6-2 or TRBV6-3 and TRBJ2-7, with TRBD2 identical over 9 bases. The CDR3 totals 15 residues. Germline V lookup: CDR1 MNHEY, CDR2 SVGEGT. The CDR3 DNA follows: TGTGTCAGCAGCACTCCGACTAGCGGAGGGCACAAGCAGTACTTC. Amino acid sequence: CVSSTPTSGGHKQYF.

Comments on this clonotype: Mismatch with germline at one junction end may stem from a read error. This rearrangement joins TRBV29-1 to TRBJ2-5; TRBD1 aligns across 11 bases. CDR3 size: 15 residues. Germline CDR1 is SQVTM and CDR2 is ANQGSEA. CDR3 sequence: CRVEADRGRAGSQYF. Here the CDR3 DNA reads TGCAGGGTTGAAGCGGACAGGGGGCGAGCAGGGTCCCAGTACTTC.

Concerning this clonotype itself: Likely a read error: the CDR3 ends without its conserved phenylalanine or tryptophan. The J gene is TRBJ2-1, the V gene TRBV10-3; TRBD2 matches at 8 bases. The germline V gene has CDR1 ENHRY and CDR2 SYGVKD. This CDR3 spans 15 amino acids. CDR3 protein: CAINQGLESYNEQFY. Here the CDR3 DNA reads TGTGCCATCAACCAGGGACTAGAATCCTATAATGAGCAGTTCTAC.

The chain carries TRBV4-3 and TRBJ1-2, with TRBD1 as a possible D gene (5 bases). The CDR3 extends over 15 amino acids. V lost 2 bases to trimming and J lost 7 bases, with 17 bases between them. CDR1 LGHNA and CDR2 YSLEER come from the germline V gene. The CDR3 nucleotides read TGCGCCAGCAGCCAATATCTGAGGGGTCGGGGTGGCTACACCTTC. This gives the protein CASSQYLRGRGGYTF.

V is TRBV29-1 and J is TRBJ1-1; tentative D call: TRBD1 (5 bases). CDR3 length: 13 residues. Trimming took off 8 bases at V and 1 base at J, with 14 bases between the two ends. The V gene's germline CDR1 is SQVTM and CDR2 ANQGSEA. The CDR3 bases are TGCAGCAGGGGAGACAGCCCGAACACTGAAGCTTTCTTT. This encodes CSRGDSPNTEAFF.

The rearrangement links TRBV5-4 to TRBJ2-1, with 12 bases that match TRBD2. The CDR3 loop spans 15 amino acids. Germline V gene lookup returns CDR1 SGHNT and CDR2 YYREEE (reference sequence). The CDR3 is CAGSWASGRANEQFF. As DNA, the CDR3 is TGTGCGGGCAGCTGGGCTAGCGGGAGGGCCAATGAGCAGTTCTTC.

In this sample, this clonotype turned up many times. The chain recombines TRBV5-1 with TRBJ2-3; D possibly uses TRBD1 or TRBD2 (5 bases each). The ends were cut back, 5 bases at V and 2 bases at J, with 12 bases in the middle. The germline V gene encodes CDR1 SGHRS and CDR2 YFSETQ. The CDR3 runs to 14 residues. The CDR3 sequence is CASSRDRLTDTQYF. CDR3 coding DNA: TGCGCCAGCAGTCGGGACCGACTCACAGATACGCAGTATTTT. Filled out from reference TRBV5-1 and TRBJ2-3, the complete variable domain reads KAGVTQTPRYLIKTRGQQVTLSCSPISGHRSVSWYQQTPGQGLQFLFEYFSETQRNKGNFPGRFSGRQFSNSRSEMNVSTLELGDSALYLCASSRDRLTDTQYFGPGTRLTVL.

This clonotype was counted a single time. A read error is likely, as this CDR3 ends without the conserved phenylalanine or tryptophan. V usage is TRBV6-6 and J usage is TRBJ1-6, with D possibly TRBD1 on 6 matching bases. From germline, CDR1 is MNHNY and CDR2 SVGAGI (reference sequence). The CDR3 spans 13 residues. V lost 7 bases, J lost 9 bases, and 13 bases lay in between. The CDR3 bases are TGTGCCAGCACTTCAACAGGGATTTCACCCCTCCACTTA. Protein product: CASTSTGISPLHL.

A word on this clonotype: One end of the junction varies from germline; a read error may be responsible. CDR3 protein: CANTYRPSNQPQHF. The DNA of the CDR3 is TGTGCCAACACTTACCGACCTAGCAATCAACCCCAGCATTTT. The chain joins TRBV6-2 or TRBV6-3 to TRBJ1-5; D remains unclear. This CDR3 contains 14 residues. Germline loops: CDR1 MNHEY, CDR2 SVGEGT.

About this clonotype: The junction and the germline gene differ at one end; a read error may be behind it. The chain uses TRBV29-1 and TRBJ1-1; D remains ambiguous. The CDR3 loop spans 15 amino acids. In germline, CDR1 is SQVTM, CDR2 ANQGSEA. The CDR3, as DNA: TGCAGCGTTGGAGCCGGGTGGGCCATGAACACTGAAGCTTCCTTT. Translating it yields CSVGAGWAMNTEASF.

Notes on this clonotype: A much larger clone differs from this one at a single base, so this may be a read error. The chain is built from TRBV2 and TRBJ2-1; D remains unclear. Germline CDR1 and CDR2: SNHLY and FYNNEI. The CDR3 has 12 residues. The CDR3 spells CASRDDIYEQSF. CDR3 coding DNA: TGTGCCAGCAGAGACGACATCTATGAGCAGTCCTTC.

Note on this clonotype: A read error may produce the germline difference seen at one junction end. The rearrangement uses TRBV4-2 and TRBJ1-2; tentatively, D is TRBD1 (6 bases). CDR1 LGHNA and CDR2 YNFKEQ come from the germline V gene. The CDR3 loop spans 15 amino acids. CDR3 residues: CSRSQGRVTNYGYTF. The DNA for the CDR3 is TGTTCCAGAAGCCAGGGGAGGGTCACTAACTATGGCTACACCTTC.

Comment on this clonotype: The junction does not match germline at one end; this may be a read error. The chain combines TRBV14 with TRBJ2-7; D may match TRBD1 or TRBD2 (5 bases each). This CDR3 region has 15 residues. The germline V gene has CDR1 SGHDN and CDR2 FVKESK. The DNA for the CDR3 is TGTGCCAGCAGTCCCTCGGGGCGGAAACTATACGTGCAGTACTTC. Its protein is CASSPSGRKLYVQYF.

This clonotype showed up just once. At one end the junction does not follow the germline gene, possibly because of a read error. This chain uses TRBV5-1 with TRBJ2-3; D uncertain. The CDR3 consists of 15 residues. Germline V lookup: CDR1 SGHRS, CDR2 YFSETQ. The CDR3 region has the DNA TGCGCCAGCAGCTTGGTCAGCGCCAGCACAGATACACAGTATTTT. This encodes CASSLVSASTDTQYF.

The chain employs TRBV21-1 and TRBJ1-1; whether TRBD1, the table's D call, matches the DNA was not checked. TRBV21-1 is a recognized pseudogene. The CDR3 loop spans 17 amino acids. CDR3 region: CASSKEGPGALIAEAFF. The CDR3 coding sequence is TGTGCCAGCAGCAAAGAGGGGCCAGGGGCTTTAATCGCTGAAGCTTTCTTT.

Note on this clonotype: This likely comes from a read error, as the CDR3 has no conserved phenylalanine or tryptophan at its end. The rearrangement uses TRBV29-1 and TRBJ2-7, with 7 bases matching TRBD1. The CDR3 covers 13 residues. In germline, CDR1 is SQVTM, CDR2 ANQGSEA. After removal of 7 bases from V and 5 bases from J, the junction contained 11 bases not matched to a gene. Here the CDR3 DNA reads TGCAGCGATCCCCCGACAGGGCTCCACGAGCAGTACTTA. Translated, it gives CSDPPTGLHEQYL.

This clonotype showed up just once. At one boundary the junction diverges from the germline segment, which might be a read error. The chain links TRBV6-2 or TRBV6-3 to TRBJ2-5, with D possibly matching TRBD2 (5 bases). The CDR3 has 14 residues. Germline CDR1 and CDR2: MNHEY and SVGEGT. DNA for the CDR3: TGTGCCAGCAGTTACAAGGGAGCTGGCGAGACGCAGTACTTC. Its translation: CASSYKGAGETQYF.

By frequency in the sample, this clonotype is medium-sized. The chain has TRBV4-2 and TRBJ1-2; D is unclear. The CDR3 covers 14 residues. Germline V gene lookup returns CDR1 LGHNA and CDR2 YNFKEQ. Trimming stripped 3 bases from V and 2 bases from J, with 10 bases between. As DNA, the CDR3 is TGTGCCAGCAGCCACTTGGACGGCAACTATGGCTACACCTTC. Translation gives CASSHLDGNYGYTF.

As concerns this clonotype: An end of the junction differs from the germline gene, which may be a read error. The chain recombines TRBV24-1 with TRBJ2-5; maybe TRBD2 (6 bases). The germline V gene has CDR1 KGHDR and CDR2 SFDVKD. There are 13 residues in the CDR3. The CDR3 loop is CTTGAGSQETHYF. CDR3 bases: TGTACCACCGGGGCGGGGAGCCAAGAGACCCACTACTTC.

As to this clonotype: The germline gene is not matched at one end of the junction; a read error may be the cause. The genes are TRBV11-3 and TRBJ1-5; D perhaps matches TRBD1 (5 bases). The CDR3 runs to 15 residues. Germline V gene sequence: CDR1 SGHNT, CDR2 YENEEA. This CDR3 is CASSLDLGVAQPKHF. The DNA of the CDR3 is TGCGCCAGCAGCTTAGATCTGGGGGTGGCACAGCCCAAGCATTTT.